This is a list of T cell receptor beta chains from one sample in a study of Ad26.COV2.S vaccination and SARS-CoV-2 variants. Using immunoSEQ multiplex PCR, the repertoire was profiled, and TCRdb retains in-frame clones only, with some absent. Of a few hundred thousand clones listed, roughly 90% are singletons. Sequenced here: peripheral blood, sampled in a trial of Ad26.COV2.S vaccine versus placebo. These receptors all stem from a person between 18 and 65 years old who received the Ad26.COV2.S COVID-19 vaccine or a placebo. Each CDR3 is given with its conserved first and last residue. A D gene is named only where the DNA matches it firmly. Rows may omit the clone size; those that give it use once, few, many or a size class.

clone_size: NA; v_call: TRBV4-1; j_call: TRBJ1-5; d_call: NA; cdr3_aa: CASSQETYQPQHF; cdr3_nt: TGCGCCAGCAGCCAAGAAACTTACCAGCCCCAGCATTTT
clone_size: NA; v_call: TRBV7-2; j_call: TRBJ2-5; d_call: NA; cdr3_aa: CASSLVGGGPETQYF; cdr3_nt: TGTGCCAGCAGCTTAGTTGGTGGGGGGCCAGAGACCCAGTACTTC
clone_size: NA; v_call: TRBV30; j_call: TRBJ2-5; d_call: NA; cdr3_aa: CAWSWEETQYF; cdr3_nt: TGTGCCTGGAGCTGGGAGGAGACCCAGTACTTC
clone_size: NA; v_call: TRBV7-3; j_call: TRBJ2-6; d_call: NA; cdr3_aa: CASSFAGANVLTF; cdr3_nt: TGTGCCAGCAGCTTTGCTGGGGCCAACGTCCTGACTTTC
clone_size: once; v_call: TRBV5-8; j_call: TRBJ2-7; d_call: NA; cdr3_aa: CASSQRTGPYEQYF; cdr3_nt: TGTGCCAGCAGCCAGCGGACGGGTCCCTACGAGCAGTACTTC
clone_size: NA; v_call: TRBV3-1/TRBV3-2; j_call: TRBJ1-1; d_call: NA; cdr3_aa: CASSQSGMNTEAFF; cdr3_nt: TGTGCCAGCAGCCAATCGGGCATGAACACTGAAGCTTTCTTT
clone_size: NA; v_call: TRBV10-3; j_call: TRBJ2-7; d_call: NA; cdr3_aa: CAISEGQRYEQYF; cdr3_nt: TGTGCCATCAGTGAGGGACAGCGCTACGAGCAGTACTTC
clone_size: NA; v_call: TRBV6-5; j_call: TRBJ1-2; d_call: NA; cdr3_aa: CASSYARGGLYGYTF; cdr3_nt: TGTGCCAGCAGTTACGCACGAGGGGGACTATATGGCTACACCTTC
clone_size: many; v_call: TRBV6-2/TRBV6-3; j_call: TRBJ1-1; d_call: NA; cdr3_aa: CASSPRGVVLNTEAFF; cdr3_nt: TGTGCCAGCAGCCCCCGGGGCGTAGTGTTGAACACTGAAGCTTTCTTT
clone_size: NA; v_call: TRBV7-2; j_call: TRBJ2-7; d_call: NA; cdr3_aa: CASSSQLGAGLSYEQYF; cdr3_nt: TGTGCCAGCAGCTCCCAATTAGGGGCTGGCCTCTCCTACGAGCAGTACTTC
clone_size: NA; v_call: TRBV15; j_call: TRBJ1-4; d_call: NA; cdr3_aa: CATSRDRLEKLFF; cdr3_nt: TGTGCCACCAGCCGCGATAGACTTGAAAAACTGTTTTTT
clone_size: NA; v_call: TRBV2; j_call: TRBJ1-4; d_call: NA; cdr3_aa: CASSETAPGRDEKLFF; cdr3_nt: TGTGCCAGCAGTGAAACCGCCCCAGGGAGGGATGAAAAACTGTTTTTT
clone_size: NA; v_call: TRBV18; j_call: TRBJ2-1; d_call: NA; cdr3_aa: CASSPGPEGKNEQFF; cdr3_nt: TGTGCCAGCTCACCAGGGCCGGAAGGGAAAAATGAGCAGTTCTTC
clone_size: once; v_call: TRBV6-6; j_call: TRBJ1-5; d_call: NA; cdr3_aa: CASRRGERENQPQHF; cdr3_nt: TGTGCCAGCAGGCGGGGAGAACGTGAAAATCAGCCCCAGCATTTT
clone_size: NA; v_call: TRBV7-2; j_call: TRBJ1-1; d_call: NA; cdr3_aa: CASSLEGAAVQNTEAFF; cdr3_nt: TGTGCCAGCAGCTTAGAGGGCGCGGCCGTTCAGAACACTGAAGCTTTCTTT
clone_size: few; v_call: TRBV20-1; j_call: TRBJ2-7; d_call: NA; cdr3_aa: CSASNRAYEQYF; cdr3_nt: TGCAGTGCTAGTAACAGAGCCTACGAGCAGTACTTC
clone_size: NA; v_call: TRBV7-2; j_call: TRBJ1-1; d_call: TRBD1; cdr3_aa: CASSGQGARTEAFF; cdr3_nt: TGTGCCAGCAGCGGGCAGGGGGCTCGCACTGAAGCTTTCTTT
clone_size: NA; v_call: TRBV27; j_call: TRBJ1-1; d_call: NA; cdr3_aa: CASSLSGGTEAFF; cdr3_nt: TGTGCCAGCAGTTTATCGGGCGGCACTGAAGCTTTCTTT
clone_size: NA; v_call: TRBV4-3; j_call: TRBJ1-2; d_call: TRBD1; cdr3_aa: CASSQDRGLRPGGYTF; cdr3_nt: TGCGCCAGCAGCCAAGACAGGGGGCTCCGGCCTGGTGGCTACACCTTC
clone_size: once; v_call: TRBV7-9; j_call: TRBJ1-2; d_call: NA; cdr3_aa: CASSLTGPGRFGYTF; cdr3_nt: TGTGCCAGCAGTCTTACCGGGCCTGGTCGTTTTGGCTACACCTTC
clone_size: NA; v_call: TRBV11-2; j_call: TRBJ1-3; d_call: NA; cdr3_aa: CASSGGGNTIYF; cdr3_nt: TGTGCCAGCTCCGGGGGAGGAAACACCATATATTTT
clone_size: NA; v_call: TRBV7-2; j_call: TRBJ1-3; d_call: NA; cdr3_aa: CASSLGRTTSGNTIYF; cdr3_nt: TGTGCCAGCAGCTTAGGACGGACAACCTCTGGAAACACCATATATTTT
clone_size: NA; v_call: TRBV5-8; j_call: TRBJ2-7; d_call: NA; cdr3_aa: CASTLATGHLTYEQYF; cdr3_nt: TGTGCCAGCACTCTCGCTACCGGACACTTAACCTACGAGCAGTACTTC
clone_size: NA; v_call: TRBV6-5; j_call: TRBJ2-7; d_call: NA; cdr3_aa: CATTTDGPPYEQYF; cdr3_nt: TGTGCCACCACCACGGACGGACCACCCTACGAGCAGTACTTC
clone_size: NA; v_call: TRBV19; j_call: TRBJ1-2; d_call: TRBD1; cdr3_aa: CASSPGDRGLSGYTF; cdr3_nt: TGTGCCAGTAGTCCTGGAGACAGGGGGCTAAGTGGCTACACCTTC
clone_size: NA; v_call: TRBV25-1; j_call: TRBJ1-5; d_call: NA; cdr3_aa: CASSQLGVNQPQHF; cdr3_nt: TGTGCCAGCAGCCAATTGGGGGTCAATCAGCCCCAGCATTTT
clone_size: NA; v_call: TRBV27; j_call: TRBJ2-5; d_call: TRBD2; cdr3_aa: CASSWTSGGNQETQYF; cdr3_nt: TGTGCCAGCAGTTGGACTAGCGGGGGGAACCAAGAGACCCAGTACTTC
clone_size: NA; v_call: TRBV3-1/TRBV3-2; j_call: TRBJ1-5; d_call: NA; cdr3_aa: CASSQDGRPSNQPQHF; cdr3_nt: TGTGCCAGCAGCCAAGATGGCAGGCCTAGCAATCAGCCCCAGCATTTT
clone_size: NA; v_call: TRBV25-1; j_call: TRBJ1-4; d_call: TRBD1; cdr3_aa: CASSGYRGVNEKLFF; cdr3_nt: TGTGCCAGCAGTGGTTACAGGGGCGTCAATGAAAAACTGTTTTTT
clone_size: once; v_call: TRBV12-3/TRBV12-4; j_call: TRBJ2-4; d_call: TRBD1; cdr3_aa: CASRLTGEDIQYF; cdr3_nt: TGTGCCAGCAGGTTGACAGGGGAGGACATTCAGTACTTC
clone_size: NA; v_call: TRBV18; j_call: TRBJ1-1; d_call: NA; cdr3_aa: CASSLGTPAREAFF; cdr3_nt: TGTGCCAGCTCACTCGGGACACCCGCCCGAGAAGCTTTCTTT
clone_size: once; v_call: TRBV9; j_call: TRBJ2-6; d_call: NA; cdr3_aa: CASTKLEGAGANVLTF; cdr3_nt: TGTGCCAGCACCAAATTAGAGGGGGCTGGGGCCAACGTCCTGACTTTC
clone_size: NA; v_call: TRBV7-2; j_call: TRBJ2-7; d_call: TRBD1; cdr3_aa: CASSLAGQGSSYEQYF; cdr3_nt: TGTGCCAGCAGCTTAGCAGGACAGGGGAGCTCCTACGAGCAGTACTTC
clone_size: NA; v_call: TRBV6-5; j_call: TRBJ1-1; d_call: TRBD1; cdr3_aa: CASSAGQGTAFF; cdr3_nt: TGTGCCAGCAGCGCCGGACAGGGGACAGCTTTCTTT
clone_size: NA; v_call: TRBV18; j_call: TRBJ2-7; d_call: NA; cdr3_aa: CASSPDSSYEQYF; cdr3_nt: TGTGCCAGCTCACCAGACAGTTCCTACGAGCAGTACTTC
clone_size: few; v_call: TRBV5-1; j_call: TRBJ1-4; d_call: TRBD1; cdr3_aa: CASSLESGGLEKLFF; cdr3_nt: TGCGCCAGCAGCTTGGAGTCAGGGGGCCTTGAAAAACTGTTTTTT
clone_size: NA; v_call: TRBV27; j_call: TRBJ2-1; d_call: TRBD1; cdr3_aa: CASSYQAGTEVYNEQFF; cdr3_nt: TGTGCCAGCAGTTACCAAGCCGGGACAGAAGTCTACAATGAGCAGTTCTTC
clone_size: once; v_call: TRBV12-3/TRBV12-4; j_call: TRBJ1-6; d_call: NA; cdr3_aa: CASTSSGNSPLHF; cdr3_nt: TGTGCCAGCACCTCCTCGGGTAATTCACCCCTCCACTTT
clone_size: NA; v_call: TRBV2; j_call: TRBJ1-6; d_call: NA; cdr3_aa: CASSEIGGAVDSPLHF; cdr3_nt: TGTGCCAGCAGTGAGATCGGGGGGGCTGTTGATTCACCCCTCCACTTT
clone_size: NA; v_call: TRBV2; j_call: TRBJ2-5; d_call: NA; cdr3_aa: CASSVGREQETQYF; cdr3_nt: TGTGCCAGCAGTGTAGGGCGGGAACAAGAGACCCAGTACTTC
clone_size: NA; v_call: TRBV7-3; j_call: TRBJ2-1; d_call: NA; cdr3_aa: CASSLGLYNEQFF; cdr3_nt: TGTGCCAGCAGCTTGGGACTTTACAATGAGCAGTTCTTC
clone_size: few; v_call: TRBV6-6; j_call: TRBJ1-1; d_call: NA; cdr3_aa: CASGDFEAFF; cdr3_nt: TGTGCCAGCGGGGACTTTGAAGCTTTCTTT
clone_size: NA; v_call: TRBV3-1/TRBV3-2; j_call: TRBJ2-7; d_call: NA; cdr3_aa: CASSQDGGASYEQYF; cdr3_nt: TGTGCCAGCAGCCAAGATGGGGGGGCATCCTACGAGCAGTACTTC
clone_size: NA; v_call: TRBV5-1; j_call: TRBJ2-1; d_call: NA; cdr3_aa: CASSGEDEQFF; cdr3_nt: TGCGCCAGCAGCGGGGAGGATGAGCAGTTCTTC
clone_size: few; v_call: TRBV6-2/TRBV6-3; j_call: TRBJ2-5; d_call: TRBD2; cdr3_aa: CASSYKRGGGETQYF; cdr3_nt: TGTGCCAGCAGTTACAAGCGCGGGGGAGGAGAGACCCAGTACTTC
clone_size: NA; v_call: TRBV6-2/TRBV6-3; j_call: TRBJ1-5; d_call: NA; cdr3_aa: CASSYSNREYQPQHF; cdr3_nt: TGTGCCAGCAGTTACTCGAACAGGGAGTATCAGCCCCAGCATTTT
clone_size: NA; v_call: TRBV3-1/TRBV3-2; j_call: TRBJ1-2; d_call: TRBD1; cdr3_aa: CASSRQGPYGYTF; cdr3_nt: TGTGCCAGCAGCCGACAGGGCCCCTATGGCTACACCTTC
clone_size: NA; v_call: TRBV20-1; j_call: TRBJ1-4; d_call: NA; cdr3_aa: CSAPHGKLFF; cdr3_nt: TGCAGTGCTCCCCACGGAAAACTGTTTTTT
clone_size: NA; v_call: TRBV5-6; j_call: TRBJ1-1; d_call: NA; cdr3_aa: CASSLPNEVNTEAFF; cdr3_nt: TGTGCCAGCAGCTTGCCCAACGAAGTGAACACTGAAGCTTTCTTT
clone_size: NA; v_call: TRBV30; j_call: TRBJ2-7; d_call: NA; cdr3_aa: CACNKERSYEQYF; cdr3_nt: TGTGCCTGTAATAAAGAGCGCTCCTACGAGCAGTACTTC
clone_size: NA; v_call: TRBV7-9; j_call: TRBJ1-2; d_call: TRBD1; cdr3_aa: CASRETQGGRDYGYTF; cdr3_nt: TGTGCCAGCAGGGAGACCCAGGGGGGTAGGGACTATGGCTACACCTTC
clone_size: NA; v_call: TRBV5-1; j_call: TRBJ1-3; d_call: NA; cdr3_aa: CASSLAAGSGNTIYF; cdr3_nt: TGCGCCAGCAGCTTGGCCGCGGGGTCGGGAAACACCATATATTTT